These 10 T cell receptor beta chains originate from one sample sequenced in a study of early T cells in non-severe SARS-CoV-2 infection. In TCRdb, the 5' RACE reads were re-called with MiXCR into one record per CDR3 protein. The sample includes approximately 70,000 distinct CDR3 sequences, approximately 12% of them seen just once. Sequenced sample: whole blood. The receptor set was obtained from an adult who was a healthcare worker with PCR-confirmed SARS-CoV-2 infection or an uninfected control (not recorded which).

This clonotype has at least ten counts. This CDR3 is CASSISQGTYEQYF. For the CDR3, the DNA is TGTGCCAGCAGCATAAGCCAGGGCACCTACGAGCAGTACTTC. V is TRBV7-9 and J is TRBJ2-7; possibly TRBD1 for D (5 bases). The V end lost 5 bases, the J end lost 2 bases, and 13 bases lay between the germline ends. The CDR3 consists of 14 residues. The germline V gene encodes CDR1 SEHNR and CDR2 FQNEAQ (reference sequence).

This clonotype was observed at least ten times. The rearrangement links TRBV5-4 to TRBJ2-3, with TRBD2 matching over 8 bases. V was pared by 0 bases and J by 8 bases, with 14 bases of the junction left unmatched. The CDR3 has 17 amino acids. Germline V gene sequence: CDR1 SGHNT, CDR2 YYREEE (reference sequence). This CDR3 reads CASSLAFAGGPPVTQYF. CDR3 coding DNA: TGTGCCAGCAGCTTGGCCTTTGCGGGAGGCCCCCCCGTTACGCAGTATTTT.

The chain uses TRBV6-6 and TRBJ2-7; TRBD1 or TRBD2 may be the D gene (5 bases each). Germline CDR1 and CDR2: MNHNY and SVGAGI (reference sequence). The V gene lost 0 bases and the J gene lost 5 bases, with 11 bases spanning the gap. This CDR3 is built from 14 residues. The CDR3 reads CASSYSGASHEQYF. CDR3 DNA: TGTGCCAGCAGTTACTCCGGGGCTAGCCACGAGCAGTACTTC.

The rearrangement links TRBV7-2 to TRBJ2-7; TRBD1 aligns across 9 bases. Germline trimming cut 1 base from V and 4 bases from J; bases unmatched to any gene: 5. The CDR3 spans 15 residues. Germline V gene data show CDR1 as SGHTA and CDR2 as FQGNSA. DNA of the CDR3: TGTGCCAGCAGCTTAGTTGGGACAGGGAAATACGAGCAGTACTTC. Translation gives CASSLVGTGKYEQYF.

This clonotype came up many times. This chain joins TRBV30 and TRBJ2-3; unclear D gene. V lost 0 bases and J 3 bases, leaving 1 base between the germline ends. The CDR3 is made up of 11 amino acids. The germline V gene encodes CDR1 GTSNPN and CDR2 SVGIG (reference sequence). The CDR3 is CAWSVTDTQYF. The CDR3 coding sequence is TGTGCCTGGAGTGTGACAGATACGCAGTATTTT.

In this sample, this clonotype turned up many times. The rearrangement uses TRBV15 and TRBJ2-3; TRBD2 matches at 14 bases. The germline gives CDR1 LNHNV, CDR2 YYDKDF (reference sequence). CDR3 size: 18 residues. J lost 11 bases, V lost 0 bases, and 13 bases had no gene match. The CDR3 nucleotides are TGTGCCACCAGCAGAGATGTGGGACTAGCGGGGGACCCCCTTTTGCAGTATTTT. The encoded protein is CATSRDVGLAGDPLLQYF.

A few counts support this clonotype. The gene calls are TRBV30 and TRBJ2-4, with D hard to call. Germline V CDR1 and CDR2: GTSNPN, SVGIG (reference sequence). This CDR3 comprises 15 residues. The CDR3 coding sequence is TGTGCGTTGGAAAGTCCTGGAGTGGCCAAAAACATTCAGTACTTC. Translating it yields CALESPGVAKNIQYF.

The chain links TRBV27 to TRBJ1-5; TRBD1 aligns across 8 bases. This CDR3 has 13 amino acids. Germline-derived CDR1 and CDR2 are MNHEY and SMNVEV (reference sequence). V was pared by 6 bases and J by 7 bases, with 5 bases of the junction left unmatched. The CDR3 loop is CASRLYRGQPQHF. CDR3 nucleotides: TGTGCCAGCAGACTTTACAGGGGGCAGCCCCAGCATTTT.

The CDR3 nucleotides are TGTGCCAGCAGCAGCACTAGCGGGTTCGAGACCCAGTACTTC. Translated: CASSSTSGFETQYF. The chain is built from TRBV3-1 and TRBJ2-5; 9 bases fit TRBD2. The CDR3 loop spans 14 amino acids. Per germline, CDR1 LGHDT and CDR2 YNNKEL (reference sequence). V lost 5 bases, J lost 5 bases, and 6 bases stayed unmatched.

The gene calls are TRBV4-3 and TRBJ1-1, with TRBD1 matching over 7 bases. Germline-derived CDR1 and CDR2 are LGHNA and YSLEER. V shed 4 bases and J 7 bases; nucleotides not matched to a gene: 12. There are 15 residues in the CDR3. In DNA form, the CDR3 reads TGCGCCAGCAGCCTGACTGTAATCAGGGGGAGTGAAGCTTTCTTT. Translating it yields CASSLTVIRGSEAFF.